The 8 T cell receptor beta chains below all came from one sample that was sequenced in a study of B cell selection in AIRE deficiency. CD4+CD127+ cells were sorted as the conventional CD4 T cells. The assay was immunoSEQ multiplex PCR, and TCRdb's table has in-frame clones only and misses some. The sample carries about 25,000 clones, 90% to 98% recorded once. The sequenced sample was CD4+CD127+ conventional T cells sorted from PBMCs. These receptors came from a human donor in good health.

The chain is built from TRBV9 and TRBJ2-3, with TRBD2 matching 10 bases. Trimming took 4 bases from V and 2 from J; bases not matched to a gene: 7. CDR1 is SGDLS and CDR2 is YYNGEE in the germline V gene. This CDR3 spans 16 amino acids. The chain's CDR3 is CASSPGGTSATDTQYF. The DNA of the CDR3 is TGTGCCAGCAGCCCGGGTGGGACTAGCGCCACAGATACGCAGTATTTT.

The V gene is TRBV9, the J gene TRBJ2-7; 9 bases are a match to TRBD2. Germline V gene sequence: CDR1 SGDLS, CDR2 YYNGEE. The CDR3 loop spans 14 amino acids. The V and J ends lost 10 bases and 2 bases, in that order; junction bases with no gene match: 10. DNA of the CDR3: TGTGCCTCGGGGGGAGCGGGAGGAACCTACGAGCAGTACTTC. Translating it yields CASGGAGGTYEQYF.

This clone was seen a single time. V gene TRBV19 combines with J gene TRBJ2-7; 11 bases agree with TRBD2. V lost 1 base, J lost 1 base, and 15 bases stayed unmatched. The CDR3 spans 20 residues. From germline, CDR1 is LNHDA and CDR2 SQIVND (reference sequence). CDR3 bases: TGTGCCAGTAGTATAGGTCCCGGACTAGCGGGCCCCCGGGGGTCCTACGAGCAGTACTTC. Protein: CASSIGPGLAGPRGSYEQYF.

The chain carries TRBV30 and TRBJ2-3, with 9 bases matching TRBD1. With V trimmed by 3 bases and J by 4 bases, 5 bases remained unmatched. The V gene's germline CDR1 is GTSNPN and CDR2 SVGIG (reference sequence). The CDR3 loop spans 14 amino acids. In nucleotides, the CDR3 is TGTGCCTGGAGCCCGGGACAGGGCGCAGATACGCAGTATTTT. It encodes CAWSPGQGADTQYF.

The chain is built from TRBV10-3 and TRBJ1-5; D gene unclear. This CDR3 spans 13 amino acids. Between the trimmed V and J ends, which lost 11 bases and 4 bases, there was a span of 15 bases. The V gene's germline CDR1 is ENHRY and CDR2 SYGVKD. The CDR3 is CASGWATNQPQHF. The CDR3 bases are TGTGCCTCCGGGTGGGCGACTAATCAGCCCCAGCATTTT.

The chain joins TRBV11-2 to TRBJ1-4; perhaps TRBD1 as D (5 bases). Germline loops: CDR1 SGHAT, CDR2 FQNNGV. Trimming removed 6 bases at V and 4 bases at J, with 18 bases between. CDR3 size: 16 residues. CDR3 nucleotides: TGTGCCAGCAGGAGGGGACGGGGCGCGGGTAATGAAAAACTGTTTTTT. Protein: CASRRGRGAGNEKLFF.

V gene TRBV5-1 combines with J gene TRBJ1-4; 8 bases are a match to TRBD1. Losses at the gene ends were 0 bases for V and 8 bases for J; bases not matched to a gene: 9. Germline assignment: CDR1 SGHRS and CDR2 YFSETQ. The CDR3 spans 16 residues. The DNA of the CDR3 is TGCGCCAGCAGCTTGGGAGTCAGGGGGCGAGGAGAAAAACTGTTTTTT. Translated: CASSLGVRGRGEKLFF.

This clone was seen only once. This chain connects TRBV18 to TRBJ1-5, with D perhaps matching TRBD1 (5 bases). The CDR3 length is 16 residues. Trimming cost V 4 bases and J 3 bases, with 16 bases left between them. Germline lookup yields CDR1 KGHSH and CDR2 LQKENI. CDR3 nucleotides: TGTGCCAGCTCACGCCTCCGGGACGCCATCAATCAGCCCCAGCATTTT. It yields the protein CASSRLRDAINQPQHF.